The 27 T cell receptor beta chains in this list originate from one sample, sequenced in a study of radiation and T cells in renal cell carcinoma. Treatment of the sample: treatment-naive control, cytoreductive nephrectomy. Only in-frame clones appear in the TCRdb table, and some are missing; sequencing was by immunoSEQ multiplex PCR. The profile covers more than 10,000 clones, with roughly 65% appearing a single time and around 17% taken by the ten largest. Sequenced material: tumor tissue, taken from a patient whose treatment was nephrectomy without radiotherapy. These receptors all come from a woman at least 80 years old with renal cell carcinoma.

The chain carries TRBV2 and TRBJ2-1; TRBD1 matches at 7 bases. The CDR3 contains 14 residues. Germline CDR1 reads SNHLY; CDR2 reads FYNNEI. Unmatched junction bases numbered 6, after V lost 6 bases and J lost 4 bases. CDR3 in amino acids: CASRDRSFYNEQFF. CDR3 nucleotides: TGTGCCAGCAGGGACAGGTCTTTTTACAATGAGCAGTTCTTC.

This chain's CDR3 is CSASFYGYTF. DNA for the CDR3: TGCAGTGCTAGCTTCTATGGCTACACCTTC. The chain recombines TRBV20-1 with TRBJ1-2; unclear D gene. The CDR3 extends over 10 amino acids. V was cut by 3 bases and J by 4 bases, with 3 bases left in between. Per the germline V gene, CDR1 is DFQATT and CDR2 is SNEGSKA (reference sequence).

The chain couples TRBV7-9 to TRBJ1-1; no firm D call. Germline V gene data show CDR1 as SEHNR and CDR2 as FQNEAQ (reference sequence). The CDR3 is made up of 16 amino acids. V lost 5 bases to trimming and J lost 1 base, with 17 bases between them. CDR3 nucleotide sequence: TGTGCCAGCAGCATCTGGCCCCCAGAGGGGAACACTGAAGCTTTCTTT. This encodes CASSIWPPEGNTEAFF. Full variable domain (missing parts from reference TRBV7-9 and TRBJ1-1): DTGVSQNPRHKITKRGQNVTFRCDPISEHNRLYWYRQTLGQGPEFLTYFQNEAQLEKSRLLSDRFSAERPKGSFSTLEIQRTEQGDSAMYLCASSIWPPEGNTEAFFGQGTRLTVV.

The chain couples TRBV5-4 to TRBJ1-1; tentatively, D is TRBD1 (5 bases). The CDR3 is 15 residues long. The germline V and J ends were trimmed by 0 bases and 6 bases, with 15 bases remaining between them. Germline CDR1 is SGHNT and CDR2 is YYREEE (reference sequence). The CDR3 here is CASSLGFGRAAEAFF. The CDR3 DNA reads as TGTGCCAGCAGCTTGGGGTTCGGCAGGGCAGCTGAAGCTTTCTTT.

This chain uses TRBV9 with TRBJ2-3; 15 bases are a match to TRBD2. This CDR3 has 17 residues. The trim removed 4 bases at V and 7 bases at J, leaving 10 bases unmatched. CDR1 and CDR2 from the germline V gene are SGDLS and YYNGEE. The CDR3 is CASSFGLAGGQGNTQYF. In nucleotides, the CDR3 is TGTGCCAGCAGCTTCGGACTAGCGGGGGGGCAAGGTAATACGCAGTATTTT.

V gene TRBV10-1 combines with J gene TRBJ2-1; possibly TRBD1 for D (6 bases). This CDR3 has 16 amino acids. CDR1 is WNHNN, CDR2 SYGVQD, per germline (reference sequence). Trimming cost V 5 bases and J 8 bases, with 22 bases left between them. As DNA, the CDR3 is TGCGCCAGCAGTTACCTCCGGGACAAGGGGCTGGATGAGCAGTTCTTC. Translated: CASSYLRDKGLDEQFF.

This clone is classed as large. The V call is TRBV10-3, the J call TRBJ1-1; D ambiguous. Trimming removed 3 bases at V and 5 bases at J, with 4 bases between. The CDR3 extends over 11 amino acids. In germline, CDR1 is ENHRY, CDR2 SYGVKD. CDR3 sequence: CAISERTEAFF. CDR3 coding DNA: TGTGCCATCAGTGAACGAACTGAAGCTTTCTTT.

The chain combines TRBV6-5 with TRBJ2-7, with 8 bases aligning to TRBD2. Germline CDR1 is MNHEY and CDR2 is SVGAGI. CDR3 size: 15 residues. V trimming: 0 bases; J trimming: 6 bases; junction bases outside the gene matches: 7. The CDR3 region is CASSYSAAGEGEQYF. DNA for the CDR3: TGTGCCAGCAGTTACTCGGCAGCGGGGGAGGGCGAGCAGTACTTC.

The chain is built from TRBV10-1 and TRBJ1-1, with D maybe TRBD1 (5 bases). Germline V lookup: CDR1 WNHNN, CDR2 SYGVQD (reference sequence). The CDR3 is made up of 14 amino acids. The ends were cut back, 0 bases at V and 3 bases at J, with 8 bases in the middle. CDR3 nucleotide sequence: TGCGCCAGCAGTGAGTCGCCCAGGGACACTGAAGCTTTCTTT. Protein: CASSESPRDTEAFF.

The chain couples TRBV2 to TRBJ2-3, with D perhaps TRBD2 (5 bases). This CDR3 is built from 15 residues. V lost 7 bases, J lost 4 bases, and 18 bases lay in between. Germline CDR1 SNHLY, CDR2 FYNNEI. In nucleotides, the CDR3 is TGTGCCAGCACCCGGTATGGCGGGTTCGCAGATACGCAGTATTTT. It yields the protein CASTRYGGFADTQYF. The entire variable domain, with the rest obtained from reference TRBV2 and TRBJ2-3, is as follows: EPEVTQTPSHQVTQMGQEVILRCVPISNHLYFYWYRQILGQKVEFLVSFYNNEISEKSEIFDDQFSVERPDGSNFTLKIRSTKLEDSAMYFCASTRYGGFADTQYFGPGTRLTVL.

This clone was recorded only once. CDR3 in amino acids: CASNPTGRGEELFF. CDR3 nucleotide sequence: TGCGCCAGCAATCCTACCGGGAGGGGCGAGGAGCTGTTTTTT. The chain recombines TRBV5-1 with TRBJ2-2, with 8 nucleotides matching TRBD2. This CDR3 spans 14 amino acids. CDR1 is SGHRS and CDR2 is YFSETQ in the germline V gene. With 6 bases clipped from V and 10 bases from J, the junction kept 11 bases outside the gene matches. Drawing the rest from reference TRBV5-1 and TRBJ2-2, the complete variable domain is KAGVTQTPRYLIKTRGQQVTLSCSPISGHRSVSWYQQTPGQGLQFLFEYFSETQRNKGNFPGRFSGRQFSNSRSEMNVSTLELGDSALYLCASNPTGRGEELFFGEGSRLTVL.

This clone came up a few times. J is TRBJ1-1 and V is TRBV19; TRBD1 agrees at 9 bases. The CDR3 totals 12 residues. Germline loops: CDR1 LNHDA, CDR2 SQIVND (reference sequence). V was pared by 11 bases and J by 7 bases, with 8 bases of the junction left unmatched. CDR3 DNA sequence: TGTGCCGCCTGGGACAGGGTCGATGAAGCTTTCTTT. Encoded protein: CAAWDRVDEAFF.

This clone was observed a few times. The genes are TRBV4-1 and TRBJ2-2; the match to TRBD2 covers 9 bases. Trimming removed 2 bases from V and 0 bases from J; junction bases left unmatched: 4. Germline assignment: CDR1 MGHRA and CDR2 YSYEKL. This CDR3 is built from 17 residues. The CDR3 here is CASSQYLAGTNTGELFF. CDR3 nucleotides: TGCGCCAGCAGCCAATACCTAGCGGGGACGAACACCGGGGAGCTGTTTTTT.

The chain couples TRBV5-1 to TRBJ2-3; D may be TRBD2 (6 bases). Trimming shortened V by 4 bases and J by 4 bases, and 10 bases separated the two germline ends. The germline V gene encodes CDR1 SGHRS and CDR2 YFSETQ. This CDR3 has 13 residues. CDR3 sequence (DNA): TGCGCCAGCAGCCGGGACTTTCCAGATACGCAGTATTTT. Amino acids: CASSRDFPDTQYF.

The J gene is TRBJ1-4, the V gene TRBV5-4; D might be TRBD1 (5 bases). Trimming shortened V by 0 bases and J by 6 bases, and 12 bases separated the two germline ends. The CDR3 spans 15 residues. Germline CDR1 and CDR2: SGHNT and YYREEE (reference sequence). CDR3: CASSLEWDSDEKLFF. The CDR3 coding sequence is TGTGCCAGCAGCTTGGAATGGGACTCCGATGAAAAACTGTTTTTT. The full variable domain, in which reference TRBV5-4 and TRBJ1-4 provide the parts outside the CDR3, is ETGVTQSPTHLIKTRGQQVTLRCSSQSGHNTVSWYQQALGQGPQFIFQYYREEENGRGNFPPRFSGLQFPNYSSELNVNALELDDSALYLCASSLEWDSDEKLFFGSGTQLSVL.

The chain joins TRBV5-1 to TRBJ1-4; 8 bases map to TRBD1. Germline V gene lookup returns CDR1 SGHRS and CDR2 YFSETQ. The trim removed 0 bases at V and 7 bases at J, leaving 5 bases unmatched. CDR3 size: 15 residues. The CDR3: CASSLAGTGAEKLFF. For the CDR3, the DNA is TGCGCCAGCAGCTTGGCCGGGACAGGTGCTGAAAAACTGTTTTTT.

V is TRBV5-1 and J is TRBJ2-2; a weak D match, TRBD2 (6 bases). V was cut by 0 bases and J by 5 bases, with 11 bases left in between. CDR1 and CDR2 (germline): SGHRS, YFSETQ. This CDR3 has 15 amino acids. CDR3 residues: CASSLVAGRTGELFF. CDR3 DNA sequence: TGCGCCAGCAGCTTGGTCGCGGGGAGGACCGGGGAGCTGTTTTTT.

The rearrangement links TRBV6-4 to TRBJ2-2, with TRBD2 as a possible D gene (7 bases). The germline V gene encodes CDR1 MRHNA and CDR2 SNTAGT. Trimming pared 5 bases from V and 4 bases from J, leaving 14 bases between. The CDR3 consists of 15 residues. The CDR3 DNA reads as TGTGCCAGCAGTCCACAGGGAGGGAGCACCGGGGAGCTGTTTTTT. This translates into CASSPQGGSTGELFF.

V is TRBV6-5 and J is TRBJ2-5; tentatively, D is TRBD2 (5 bases). V lost 0 bases, J lost 2 bases, and 13 bases lay in between. The germline gives CDR1 MNHEY, CDR2 SVGAGI. There are 16 residues in the CDR3. The CDR3 region has the DNA TGTGCCAGCAGTTACTCGGGCGGGTTGGGGCAAGAGACCCAGTACTTC. It yields the protein CASSYSGGLGQETQYF.

The chain has TRBV19 and TRBJ1-1; D remains unclear. The ends were cut back, 3 bases at V and 1 base at J, with 12 bases in the middle. This CDR3 has 15 residues. CDR1 and CDR2 from the germline V gene are LNHDA and SQIVND (reference sequence). In DNA, the CDR3 is TGTGCCAGTAGTATTCGTAGCGGTTGGAACACTGAAGCTTTCTTT. It yields the protein CASSIRSGWNTEAFF.

The CDR3 DNA follows: TGTGCCAGCTCACCAGAGGGACAGGGGGACAAACTGTTTTTT. It is translated as CASSPEGQGDKLFF. This chain links TRBV18 with TRBJ1-4, with 11 bases lining up with TRBD1. J gave up 11 bases and V 2 bases, and 4 bases lay outside the gene matches. The CDR3 is 14 residues long. From germline, CDR1 is KGHSH and CDR2 LQKENI.

This clone was seen a single time. V gene TRBV4-3 combines with J gene TRBJ2-3; maybe TRBD1 (5 bases). Germline CDR1 LGHNA, CDR2 YSLEER. V was pared by 0 bases and J by 1 base, with 8 bases between. The CDR3 covers 15 residues. In DNA form, the CDR3 reads TGCGCCAGCAGCCAAGAGGGGCGCCGCACAGATACGCAGTATTTT. Translation: CASSQEGRRTDTQYF.

This clone was seen a handful of times. V gene TRBV18 combines with J gene TRBJ2-7; 9 bases are shared with TRBD1. CDR1 KGHSH and CDR2 LQKENI come from the germline V gene. The CDR3 consists of 14 residues. V lost 4 bases to trimming and J lost 4 bases; unmatched junction nucleotides: 5. Here the CDR3 reads CASSHRTGEYEQYF. The CDR3 nucleotides are TGTGCCAGCTCACATAGGACAGGGGAGTACGAGCAGTACTTC.

The chain links TRBV28 to TRBJ2-2; no clear D. Germline loops: CDR1 MDHEN, CDR2 SYDVKM. The CDR3 is 17 residues long. V was shortened by 5 bases and J by 0 bases, with 16 bases between the two germline ends. CDR3: CASSLERTLTNTGELFF. The CDR3 DNA reads TGTGCCAGCAGTCTCGAACGGACCCTAACGAACACCGGGGAGCTGTTTTTT.

The chain is built from TRBV19 and TRBJ1-2; 8 nucleotides match TRBD1. The CDR3 runs 14 residues. The germline V gene encodes CDR1 LNHDA and CDR2 SQIVND (reference sequence). The junction had 4 bases not matched to a gene; V was cut back by 4 bases and J by 3 bases. The CDR3 here is CASSKDRVHYGYTF. CDR3 in DNA: TGTGCCAGTAGTAAGGACAGGGTCCACTATGGCTACACCTTC.

This clone was seen a single time. V usage is TRBV29-1 and J usage is TRBJ2-1, with D unresolved. With 7 bases removed from V and 5 bases from J, the gap between germline ends came to 18 bases. The CDR3 is made up of 14 amino acids. Germline CDR1 reads SQVTM; CDR2 reads ANQGSEA. CDR3 in amino acids: CSATPQLSDNEQFF. The CDR3 region has the DNA TGCAGCGCCACCCCACAGCTTTCAGACAATGAGCAGTTCTTC.

This chain joins TRBV6-1 and TRBJ1-2; D not certain. This CDR3 comprises 13 residues. V lost 8 bases and J 4 bases, leaving 14 bases between the germline ends. Germline-derived CDR1 and CDR2 are MNHNS and SASEGT. CDR3 protein: CASGREASYGYTF. CDR3 nucleotides: TGTGCCAGCGGTCGGGAAGCATCCTATGGCTACACCTTC.